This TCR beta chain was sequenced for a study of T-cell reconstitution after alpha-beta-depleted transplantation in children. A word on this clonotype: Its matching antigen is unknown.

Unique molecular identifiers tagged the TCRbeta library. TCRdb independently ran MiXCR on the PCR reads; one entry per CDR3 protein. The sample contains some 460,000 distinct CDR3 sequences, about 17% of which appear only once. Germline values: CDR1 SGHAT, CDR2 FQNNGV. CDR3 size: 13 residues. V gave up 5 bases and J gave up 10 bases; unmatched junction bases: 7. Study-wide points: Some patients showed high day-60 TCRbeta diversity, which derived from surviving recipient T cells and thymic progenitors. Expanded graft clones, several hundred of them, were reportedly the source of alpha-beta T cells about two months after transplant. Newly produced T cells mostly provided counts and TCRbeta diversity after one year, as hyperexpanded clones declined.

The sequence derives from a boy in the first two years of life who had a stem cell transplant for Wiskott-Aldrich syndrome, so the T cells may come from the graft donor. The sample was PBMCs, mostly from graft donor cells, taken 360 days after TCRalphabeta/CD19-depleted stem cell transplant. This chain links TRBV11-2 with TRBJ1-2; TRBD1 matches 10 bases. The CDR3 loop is CASSVSGTGAYTF. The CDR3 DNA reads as TGTGCCAGCAGCGTCTCCGGGACAGGGGCCTACACCTTC. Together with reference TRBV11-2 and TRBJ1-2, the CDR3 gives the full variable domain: EAGVAQSPRYKIIEKRQSVAFWCNPISGHATLYWYQQILGQGPKLLIQFQNNGVVDDSQLPKDRFSAERLKGVDSTLKIQPAKLEDSAVYLCASSVSGTGAYTFGSGTRLTVV.